This T cell receptor beta chain was retrieved from a study of T cells in Graves' hyperthyroidism and ophthalmopathy. Overall study findings and caveats: Peripheral blood also featured most of the thyroid clonotypes expanded above 0.001.

For this clonotype: Its cognate antigen is unknown.

This CDR3 comprises 15 residues. The V end was cut by 1 base, the J end by 1 base, with 9 bases between. CDR1 SEHNR and CDR2 FQNEAQ come from the germline V gene (reference sequence). Regions amplified from RNA transcripts were the TCR beta CDR3 regions. TCR CDR3 regions were first amplified by RT-PCR with HTBI primers. From the multiplex PCR reads, TCRdb called clonotypes with MiXCR, one entry per CDR3 protein. The data show a few hundred thousand distinct CDR3 sequences, around 14% seen once. The TCR originated in a woman aged 18-29 years with Graves' hyperthyroidism. Material for sequencing was blood. The chain couples TRBV7-9 to TRBJ2-3; unclear D gene. CDR3: CASSLDGLGTDTQYF. CDR3 coding DNA: TGTGCCAGCAGCTTAGATGGGCTCGGCACAGATACGCAGTATTTT.